This is a list of T cell receptor beta chains from one sample in a study of cytomegalovirus exposure and HLA in healthy donors. The method was immunoSEQ multiplex PCR; TCRdb's version includes in-frame clones alone and lacks a portion of them. The sample lists about 110,000 clones, around 80% occurring once. Sequenced sample: PBMCs. Source of these receptors: a man in his 60s in good health and CMV-seronegative. Each CDR3 is given with its conserved first and last residue. The D gene is left open where the match is weak. Size is stated for part of the rows, as once, few or many counts, or as a class when the clone is expanded.

d_call j_call v_call cdr3_length clone_size cdr3_aa cdr3_nt
- TRBJ2-1 TRBV5-1 14 - CASSLERTYNEQFF TGCGCCAGCAGCTTGGAGAGAACCTACAATGAGCAGTTCTTC
TRBD1 TRBJ1-1 TRBV4-3 12 - CASSQRTGAAFF TGCGCCAGCAGCCAGCGAACAGGGGCCGCTTTCTTT
- TRBJ1-3 TRBV19 16 - CASSIPAAASGNTIYF TGTGCCAGTAGTATACCGGCCGCGGCCTCTGGAAACACCATATATTTT
TRBD1 TRBJ2-2 TRBV9 17 - CASSPRTGGVYTGELFF TGTGCCAGCAGCCCAAGAACAGGGGGCGTATACACCGGGGAGCTGTTTTTT
TRBD1 TRBJ1-4 TRBV5-1 15 once CASSFTGTENEKLFF TGCGCCAGCAGCTTCACCGGGACAGAGAATGAAAAACTGTTTTTT
- TRBJ2-4 TRBV9 14 - CASGPGVAKNIQYF TGTGCCAGCGGCCCGGGGGTAGCCAAAAACATTCAGTACTTC
- TRBJ2-5 TRBV5-1 11 - CASSLQETQYF TGCGCCAGCAGCCTCCAAGAGACCCAGTACTTC
TRBD2 TRBJ2-3 TRBV4-3 15 few CASSPRGGATDTQYF TGCGCCAGCAGCCCCCGGGGAGGGGCCACAGATACGCAGTATTTT
TRBD1 TRBJ1-2 TRBV19 15 - CASRIPGTGGIGYTF TGTGCCAGTAGGATTCCCGGGACAGGGGGCATAGGCTACACCTTC
- TRBJ2-7 TRBV25-1 15 - CASSRTGISGYEQYF TGTGCCAGCAGTCGTACAGGGATATCGGGCTACGAGCAGTACTTC
TRBD1 TRBJ2-5 TRBV2 18 - CASSEAPTGAKIRETQYF TGTGCCAGCAGTGAAGCTCCAACAGGGGCCAAGATTCGGGAGACCCAGTACTTC
TRBD1 TRBJ1-1 TRBV7-9 13 - CASRWDRNTEAFF TGTGCCAGCAGGTGGGACAGGAACACTGAAGCTTTCTTT
- TRBJ2-3 TRBV7-3 12 - CASSAPGGTQYF TGTGCCAGCAGCGCCCCAGGAGGTACGCAGTATTTT
TRBD2 TRBJ2-3 TRBV30 18 - CAWSEGVGGGESTDTQYF TGTGCCTGGAGTGAAGGAGTAGGCGGGGGGGAGAGCACAGATACGCAGTATTTT
TRBD1 TRBJ1-1 TRBV5-1 14 - CASSRDRLNTEAFF TGCGCCAGCAGTAGGGACAGATTGAACACTGAAGCTTTCTTT
- TRBJ1-3 TRBV5-6 17 - CASSLEWEGLSGNTIYF TGTGCCAGCAGCTTGGAATGGGAGGGCCTCTCTGGAAACACCATATATTTT
- TRBJ1-5 TRBV19 14 - CASSARQSNQPQHF TGTGCCAGTAGTGCCCGACAAAGCAATCAGCCCCAGCATTTT
- TRBJ1-6 TRBV7-9 12 - CASSPPSSPLHF TGTGCCAGCAGCCCCCCCAGTTCACCCCTCCACTTT
TRBD2 TRBJ2-1 TRBV7-6 14 - CASTSGGASNEQFF TGTGCCAGTACTAGCGGGGGGGCTTCCAATGAGCAGTTCTTC
TRBD1 TRBJ2-3 TRBV6-5 12 - CASRAGTGGIHF TGTGCCAGCAGGGCCGGGACAGGGGGCATCCATTTT
- TRBJ2-5 TRBV2 12 - CADGGTQETQYF TGTGCAGATGGCGGAACGCAAGAGACCCAGTACTTC
- TRBJ2-2 TRBV7-2 16 - CASSLTPGHVTGELFF TGTGCCAGCAGTTTAACCCCGGGACACGTCACCGGGGAGCTGTTTTTT
- TRBJ2-5 TRBV9 15 - CASSVGGAGGQTQYF TGTGCCAGCAGCGTAGGTGGGGCAGGGGGGCAGACCCAGTACTTC
- TRBJ1-5 TRBV9 14 few CASSPWSGNQPQHF TGTGCCAGCAGCCCTTGGTCGGGCAATCAGCCCCAGCATTTT
- TRBJ2-5 TRBV7-8 14 - CASSSTGNQETQYF TGTGCCAGCAGCTCAACAGGGAATCAGGAGACCCAGTACTTC
TRBD2 TRBJ2-1 TRBV5-1 15 once CASSRTSGGANEQFF TGCGCCAGCAGCCGGACTAGCGGGGGGGCGAATGAGCAGTTCTTC
- TRBJ2-6 TRBV5-6 15 - CASSLVTAGANVLTF TGTGCCAGCAGCTTGGTTACAGCTGGGGCCAACGTCCTGACTTTC
- TRBJ2-3 TRBV18 17 - CASSPNLGGPGTDTQYF TGTGCCAGCTCACCTAATTTGGGAGGCCCGGGCACAGATACGCAGTATTTT
- TRBJ2-2 TRBV4-3 13 few CASSQELAGELFF TGCGCCAGCAGCCAAGAACTTGCCGGGGAGCTGTTTTTT
- TRBJ1-5 TRBV18 15 once CASSPREAGDQPQHF TGTGCCAGCTCACCACGGGAAGCAGGGGATCAGCCCCAGCATTTT
TRBD2 TRBJ2-4 TRBV28 20 - CASTPSGLAGSLGAKNIQYF TGTGCCAGCACCCCCTCGGGGCTAGCGGGGAGCCTTGGAGCCAAAAACATTCAGTACTTC
- TRBJ1-3 TRBV15 17 once CATSRMTVFRSGNTIYF TGTGCCACCAGCAGGATGACAGTCTTCCGCTCTGGAAACACCATATATTTT
TRBD1 TRBJ2-7 TRBV6-1 16 - CASSEAPDRVSYEQYF TGTGCCAGCAGTGAAGCGCCGGACAGGGTTTCTTACGAGCAGTACTTC
TRBD1 TRBJ1-6 TRBV7-9 14 - CASSTGGANSPLHF TGTGCCAGCAGCACAGGGGGCGCAAATTCACCCCTCCACTTT
- TRBJ1-1 TRBV7-9 16 - CASSSLNAGVNTEAFF TGTGCCAGCAGCTCCCTAAATGCCGGGGTGAACACTGAAGCTTTCTTT
- TRBJ2-3 TRBV15 16 - CATSRDPEVFTDTQYF TGTGCCACCAGCAGAGATCCCGAGGTTTTCACAGATACGCAGTATTTT
TRBD1 TRBJ2-3 TRBV4-1 15 - CASSLRQGATDTQYF TGCGCCAGCAGCCTCCGACAGGGGGCAACAGATACGCAGTATTTT
- TRBJ2-7 TRBV20-1 11 once CSASNGGKQYF TGCAGTGCTAGTAATGGTGGCAAGCAGTACTTC
TRBD1 TRBJ2-7 TRBV29-1 14 - CSVVGTGDTYEQYF TGCAGCGTCGTGGGGACAGGTGACACCTACGAGCAGTACTTC
- TRBJ1-5 TRBV28 17 few CASSLIGGGRSNQPQHF TGTGCCAGCAGTTTAATTGGGGGCGGGAGGAGCAATCAGCCCCAGCATTTT
- TRBJ1-2 TRBV2 15 - CASSESGGANYGYTF TGTGCCAGCAGTGAATCCGGCGGAGCTAACTATGGCTACACCTTC
- TRBJ2-3 TRBV7-9 15 - CASSLWLAETDTQYF TGTGCCAGCAGCTTATGGCTAGCAGAGACAGATACGCAGTATTTT
TRBD2 TRBJ2-5 TRBV5-1 16 once CASSLGPGTSRETQYF TGCGCCAGCAGCTTGGGCCCCGGGACTAGTCGGGAGACCCAGTACTTC
- TRBJ2-5 TRBV5-6 15 - CASSSSSGARETQYF TGTGCCAGCAGCTCCTCATCAGGGGCACGGGAGACCCAGTACTTC
- TRBJ1-2 TRBV7-2 15 once CASSLAFGSHYGYTF TGTGCCAGCAGCTTAGCGTTCGGGAGTCACTATGGCTACACCTTC
- TRBJ1-6 TRBV9 15 - CASSVEPLPQGALHF TGTGCCAGCAGCGTAGAACCCCTGCCACAGGGAGCCCTCCACTTT
TRBD2 TRBJ2-3 TRBV6-5 15 - CASRTLAGATDTQYF TGTGCCAGCAGAACCCTAGCGGGGGCCACAGATACGCAGTATTTT
- TRBJ2-6 TRBV7-2 15 - CASGPWSSGANVLTF TGTGCCAGCGGCCCTTGGAGCTCTGGGGCCAACGTCCTGACTTTC
TRBD1 TRBJ2-5 TRBV7-2 15 once CASSIYRGRQETQYF TGTGCCAGCAGCATTTACAGGGGGCGGCAAGAGACCCAGTACTTC
- TRBJ1-2 TRBV19 13 - CASSTERYYGYTF TGTGCCAGTAGTACGGAGCGGTACTATGGCTACACCTTC
TRBD1 TRBJ1-6 TRBV18 14 - CASSPGQGNSPLHF TGTGCCAGCTCACCGGGACAGGGGAATTCACCCCTCCACTTT
- TRBJ1-1 TRBV7-3 15 - CASSPGQFMGTEAFF TGTGCCAGCAGCCCTGGACAGTTCATGGGGACTGAAGCTTTCTTT
- TRBJ2-3 TRBV6-1 13 - CASSTGGASTQYF TGTGCCAGCAGTACAGGGGGGGCCTCCACGCAGTATTTT
- TRBJ1-3 TRBV6-1 15 - CASTGQGSPGNTIYF TGTGCCAGCACCGGTCAGGGGTCCCCTGGAAACACCATATATTTT
TRBD1 TRBJ2-1 TRBV5-8 14 - CASRLTGTRNEQFF TGTGCCAGCAGGTTGACAGGGACCCGCAATGAGCAGTTCTTC
- TRBJ1-2 TRBV7-2 15 - CASSLSSDGVGGYTF TGTGCCAGCAGCTTATCCTCTGACGGGGTCGGTGGCTACACCTTC